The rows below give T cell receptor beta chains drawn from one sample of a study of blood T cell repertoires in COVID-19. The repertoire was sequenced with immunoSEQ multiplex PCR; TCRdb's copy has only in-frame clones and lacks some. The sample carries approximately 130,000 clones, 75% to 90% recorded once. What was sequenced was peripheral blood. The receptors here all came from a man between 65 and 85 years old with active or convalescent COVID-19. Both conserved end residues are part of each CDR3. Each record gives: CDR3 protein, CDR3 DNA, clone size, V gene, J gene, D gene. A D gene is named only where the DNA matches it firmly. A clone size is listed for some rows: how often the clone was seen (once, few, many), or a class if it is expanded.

cdr3_aa: CASSLLQGVSEQYF; cdr3_nt: TGTGCCAGCAGCTTATTGCAGGGTGTAAGCGAGCAGTACTTC; clone_size: -; v_call: TRBV11-2; j_call: TRBJ2-7; d_call: -
cdr3_aa: CASSHHPGQGRTEGYTF; cdr3_nt: TGCGCCAGCAGCCATCACCCGGGACAGGGGAGGACGGAAGGCTACACCTTC; clone_size: -; v_call: TRBV4-1; j_call: TRBJ1-2; d_call: TRBD1
cdr3_aa: CASSYDTVGTGGPGELFF; cdr3_nt: TGTGCCAGCAGTTACGACACTGTTGGGACAGGGGGCCCCGGGGAGCTGTTTTTT; clone_size: -; v_call: TRBV27; j_call: TRBJ2-2; d_call: TRBD1
cdr3_aa: CASREDRRDTGELFF; cdr3_nt: TGTGCCAGTAGAGAGGACAGGAGGGACACCGGGGAGCTGTTTTTT; clone_size: -; v_call: TRBV19; j_call: TRBJ2-2; d_call: -
cdr3_aa: CASSPGTGGYEKLFF; cdr3_nt: TGTGCCAGCAGCCCTGGGACAGGGGGATACGAAAAACTGTTTTTT; clone_size: -; v_call: TRBV5-4; j_call: TRBJ1-4; d_call: TRBD1
cdr3_aa: CASSEEQGTDSPLHF; cdr3_nt: TGTGCCAGCAGTGAAGAGCAGGGAACCGATTCACCCCTCCACTTT; clone_size: -; v_call: TRBV2; j_call: TRBJ1-6; d_call: -
cdr3_aa: CASSQGGNTEAFF; cdr3_nt: TGTGCCAGCAGCCAAGGCGGGAACACTGAAGCTTTCTTT; clone_size: -; v_call: TRBV7-6; j_call: TRBJ1-1; d_call: -
cdr3_aa: CASSPGTVYSPLHF; cdr3_nt: TGTGCCAGCTCCCCAGGGACAGTCTATTCACCCCTCCACTTT; clone_size: -; v_call: TRBV7-9; j_call: TRBJ1-6; d_call: TRBD1
cdr3_aa: CASSSRGLAGNQYF; cdr3_nt: TGTGCCAGCAGTTCCCGGGGACTAGCGGGCAATCAGTATTTT; clone_size: -; v_call: TRBV27; j_call: TRBJ2-3; d_call: TRBD2
cdr3_aa: CASSQPGLYEQYF; cdr3_nt: TGTGCCAGCAGCCAACCGGGACTCTACGAGCAGTACTTC; clone_size: -; v_call: TRBV3-1/TRBV3-2; j_call: TRBJ2-7; d_call: -
cdr3_aa: CASSPGTGLGYGYTF; cdr3_nt: TGTGCCAGCAGTCCCGGGACAGGGCTGGGCTATGGCTACACCTTC; clone_size: -; v_call: TRBV27; j_call: TRBJ1-2; d_call: TRBD1
cdr3_aa: CASSLRQFNEQFF; cdr3_nt: TGTGCCAGCAGTTTACGACAGTTCAATGAGCAGTTCTTC; clone_size: -; v_call: TRBV28; j_call: TRBJ2-1; d_call: -
cdr3_aa: CASSLDDSEQFF; cdr3_nt: TGTGCCAGCTCCCTCGACGACAGTGAGCAGTTCTTC; clone_size: once; v_call: TRBV18; j_call: TRBJ2-1; d_call: -
cdr3_aa: CATSDPGLAGYNEQFF; cdr3_nt: TGTGCCACCAGTGACCCGGGACTAGCGGGATACAATGAGCAGTTCTTC; clone_size: -; v_call: TRBV24-1; j_call: TRBJ2-1; d_call: TRBD2
cdr3_aa: CASSFGQGIDEQYF; cdr3_nt: TGTGCCAGCAGCTTCGGACAGGGTATCGACGAGCAGTACTTC; clone_size: -; v_call: TRBV11-2; j_call: TRBJ2-7; d_call: TRBD1
cdr3_aa: CATSPANEKLFF; cdr3_nt: TGTGCCACCTCGCCGGCTAATGAAAAACTGTTTTTT; clone_size: -; v_call: TRBV15; j_call: TRBJ1-4; d_call: -
cdr3_aa: CSVVRGRAGETQYF; cdr3_nt: TGCAGCGTTGTAAGGGGCCGGGCAGGGGAAACCCAGTACTTC; clone_size: -; v_call: TRBV29-1; j_call: TRBJ2-5; d_call: -
cdr3_aa: CASSLGAGTSSYNEQFF; cdr3_nt: TGTGCCAGCAGCTTAGGGGCGGGTACCAGCTCCTACAATGAGCAGTTCTTC; clone_size: -; v_call: TRBV7-2; j_call: TRBJ2-1; d_call: -
cdr3_aa: CASSWRQGANEQFF; cdr3_nt: TGTGCCAGCAGCTGGCGGCAGGGGGCAAATGAGCAGTTCTTC; clone_size: -; v_call: TRBV27; j_call: TRBJ2-1; d_call: TRBD1
cdr3_aa: CASTSPGSTNTEAFF; cdr3_nt: TGTGCCAGTACCTCACCGGGTTCAACAAACACTGAAGCTTTCTTT; clone_size: -; v_call: TRBV19; j_call: TRBJ1-1; d_call: -
cdr3_aa: CASSFWPATNEKLFF; cdr3_nt: TGTGCCAGCAGTTTCTGGCCTGCAACTAATGAAAAACTGTTTTTT; clone_size: once; v_call: TRBV28; j_call: TRBJ1-4; d_call: -
cdr3_aa: CAIRGAGGSNEQFF; cdr3_nt: TGTGCCATCAGAGGAGCGGGAGGTTCCAATGAGCAGTTCTTC; clone_size: once; v_call: TRBV10-3; j_call: TRBJ2-1; d_call: TRBD2
cdr3_aa: CASSAPQRYEQFF; cdr3_nt: TGTGCCAGCAGTGCACCCCAACGGTATGAGCAGTTCTTC; clone_size: -; v_call: TRBV28; j_call: TRBJ2-1; d_call: -
cdr3_aa: CASSLLGQMNTEAFF; cdr3_nt: TGTGCCAGCAGTTTATTGGGACAGATGAACACTGAAGCTTTCTTT; clone_size: -; v_call: TRBV28; j_call: TRBJ1-1; d_call: TRBD1
cdr3_aa: CASSGSREETQYF; cdr3_nt: TGTGCCAGTAGCGGGAGTAGGGAAGAGACCCAGTACTTC; clone_size: -; v_call: TRBV19; j_call: TRBJ2-5; d_call: -
cdr3_aa: CASSGDRGFTGELFF; cdr3_nt: TGTGCCAGCAGTGGGGACAGGGGGTTTACCGGGGAGCTGTTTTTT; clone_size: -; v_call: TRBV6-6; j_call: TRBJ2-2; d_call: TRBD1
cdr3_aa: CASSDRVATNEKLFF; cdr3_nt: TGTGCCAGCTCGGACAGGGTAGCAACTAATGAAAAACTGTTTTTT; clone_size: -; v_call: TRBV28; j_call: TRBJ1-4; d_call: TRBD1
cdr3_aa: CASSQGGGSSYEQYF; cdr3_nt: TGTGCCAGCAGCCAAGGTGGCGGGAGCTCCTACGAGCAGTACTTC; clone_size: -; v_call: TRBV13; j_call: TRBJ2-7; d_call: TRBD2
cdr3_aa: CASRPGTGNEQYF; cdr3_nt: TGTGCCAGCAGGCCGGGGACAGGGAACGAGCAGTACTTC; clone_size: -; v_call: TRBV7-2; j_call: TRBJ2-7; d_call: TRBD1
cdr3_aa: CASSLVTSPGDEQFF; cdr3_nt: TGTGCCAGCAGCTTAGTGACTAGCCCCGGGGATGAGCAGTTCTTC; clone_size: -; v_call: TRBV7-9; j_call: TRBJ2-1; d_call: TRBD2
cdr3_aa: CASSLGQDTDTQYF; cdr3_nt: TGTGCCAGCAGCTTGGGACAAGACACAGATACGCAGTATTTT; clone_size: -; v_call: TRBV5-8; j_call: TRBJ2-3; d_call: -
cdr3_aa: CASSLVGVGNQPQHF; cdr3_nt: TGTGCCAGCAGCTTAGTAGGGGTGGGGAATCAGCCCCAGCATTTT; clone_size: -; v_call: TRBV7-9; j_call: TRBJ1-5; d_call: -
cdr3_aa: CASSYRGGTSSPLHF; cdr3_nt: TGTGCCAGCAGTTATAGGGGGGGAACGAGTTCACCCCTCCACTTT; clone_size: -; v_call: TRBV28; j_call: TRBJ1-6; d_call: -
cdr3_aa: CASSSSRARAQPQHF; cdr3_nt: TGTGCCAGCAGTTCCTCTAGGGCCAGGGCCCAGCCCCAGCATTTT; clone_size: -; v_call: TRBV6-5; j_call: TRBJ1-5; d_call: -
cdr3_aa: CASSLTGTSYEQYF; cdr3_nt: TGTGCCAGCAGTTTAACCGGGACTAGCTACGAGCAGTACTTC; clone_size: few; v_call: TRBV6-5; j_call: TRBJ2-7; d_call: TRBD2
cdr3_aa: CASSIGQGNEKLFF; cdr3_nt: TGTGCCAGTAGTATTGGGCAGGGCAATGAAAAACTGTTTTTT; clone_size: few; v_call: TRBV19; j_call: TRBJ1-4; d_call: -
cdr3_aa: CASSLGLTGIGTQYF; cdr3_nt: TGTGCCAGCAGCTTAGGGTTGACAGGGATCGGGACCCAGTACTTC; clone_size: -; v_call: TRBV5-4; j_call: TRBJ2-5; d_call: TRBD1
cdr3_aa: CASSALQGELAGVEQFF; cdr3_nt: TGCGCCAGCAGCGCCCTCCAAGGGGAGCTAGCGGGAGTTGAGCAGTTCTTC; clone_size: -; v_call: TRBV4-1; j_call: TRBJ2-1; d_call: TRBD2
cdr3_aa: CASSRGSWVNYGYTF; cdr3_nt: TGTGCCAGCAGCAGGGGCAGTTGGGTTAACTATGGCTACACCTTC; clone_size: -; v_call: TRBV28; j_call: TRBJ1-2; d_call: -
cdr3_aa: CASSSRGVAGKGEQFF; cdr3_nt: TGTGCCAGCAGCTCCCGTGGGGTAGCGGGAAAAGGTGAGCAGTTCTTC; clone_size: medium-sized; v_call: TRBV27; j_call: TRBJ2-1; d_call: TRBD2
cdr3_aa: CASSALAGIDGEQFF; cdr3_nt: TGTGCCAGCAGCGCTCTAGCGGGAATAGATGGTGAGCAGTTCTTC; clone_size: -; v_call: TRBV27; j_call: TRBJ2-1; d_call: TRBD2
cdr3_aa: CASSSRIRDSGNTIYF; cdr3_nt: TGTGCCAGCAGTTCACGAATCAGGGACTCTGGAAACACCATATATTTT; clone_size: -; v_call: TRBV27; j_call: TRBJ1-3; d_call: -
cdr3_aa: CASSYSDKRKDGYTF; cdr3_nt: TGTGCCAGCAGTTACTCGGACAAAAGGAAGGATGGCTACACCTTC; clone_size: once; v_call: TRBV6-5; j_call: TRBJ1-2; d_call: -
cdr3_aa: CSARSAGVNEQFF; cdr3_nt: TGCAGCGCCAGGAGTGCGGGAGTCAATGAGCAGTTCTTC; clone_size: once; v_call: TRBV29-1; j_call: TRBJ2-1; d_call: TRBD2
cdr3_aa: CASSSVYEQYF; cdr3_nt: TGTGCCAGCAGCTCCGTCTACGAGCAGTACTTC; clone_size: -; v_call: TRBV11-2; j_call: TRBJ2-7; d_call: -
cdr3_aa: CASSLAGGPQYEQYF; cdr3_nt: TGTGCCAGCAGCTTAGCGGGAGGGCCCCAGTACGAGCAGTACTTC; clone_size: once; v_call: TRBV7-2; j_call: TRBJ2-7; d_call: TRBD2